The T cell receptor beta chain described here comes from a study of T cell responses to AZD1222 COVID-19 vaccine. Using immunoSEQ multiplex PCR, the repertoire was profiled, and TCRdb retains in-frame clones only, with some absent. The sample has fewer than 250,000 clones; more than 85% are singletons. The CDR3 spans 13 residues. V was trimmed by 4 bases and J by 6 bases, leaving 13 bases between them. CDR1 and CDR2 (germline): SGHTA, FQGNSA. The sample in question was peripheral blood, obtained on day 0 of MenACWY control vaccination. The V call is TRBV7-2, the J call TRBJ2-7; D gene ambiguous. The source is an adult in good health. The CDR3 spells CASSSVGSTEQYF. The CDR3, as DNA: TGTGCCAGCAGCTCAGTTGGGTCGACCGAGCAGTACTTC.